Listed below are T cell receptor beta chains from one sample, sequenced in a study of Graves' ophthalmopathy and Graves' hyperthyroidism. TCRdb used MiXCR to reprocess the multiplex PCR reads, holding one entry per CDR3 protein. Of over a million distinct CDR3 sequences detected, 35% to 40% appear once; the ten largest clones hold roughly 10%. Material for sequencing was peripheral blood or thyroid tissue (not recorded which). The receptors here all came from an adult man with Graves' hyperthyroidism. CDR3s include the opening cysteine and the closing phenylalanine or tryptophan. The D gene is left open where the match is weak. Rows may omit the clone size; those that give it use once, few, many or a size class.

>NA|TRBJ1-6|TRBV7-9|many
CASSGKPLHF
TGTGCCAGCAGCGGTAAACCCCTCCACTTT
>NA|TRBJ1-2|TRBV25-1|NA
CASSPPGGSLYGYTF
TGTGCCAGCAGTCCCCCCGGAGGGAGCCTCTATGGCTACACCTTC
>NA|TRBJ1-2|TRBV7-3|many
CASSPSGAGSGYGYTF
TGTGCCAGCAGCCCCTCAGGGGCGGGCTCAGGCTATGGCTACACCTTC
>TRBD1|TRBJ2-5|TRBV24-1|once
CAGSLQGLLQETQYF
TGTGCCGGCAGTTTACAGGGGTTATTACAAGAGACCCAGTACTTC
>NA|TRBJ1-4|TRBV14|few
CASSPHDYEQGGNEKLFF
TGTGCCAGCAGCCCCCATGATTACGAACAGGGAGGAAATGAAAAACTGTTTTTT
>NA|TRBJ2-5|TRBV7-2|many
CASSLPTWEAETQYF
TGTGCCAGCAGCTTACCAACGTGGGAGGCGGAGACCCAGTACTTC
>NA|TRBJ2-2|TRBV19|NA
CASSMDAMNTGELFF
TGTGCCAGTAGTATGGATGCTATGAACACCGGGGAGCTGTTTTTT
>NA|TRBJ1-1|TRBV25-1|once
CASSLGVGTTEAFF
TGTGCCAGCAGTTTGGGGGTAGGGACCACTGAAGCTTTCTTT
>NA|TRBJ2-5|TRBV5-8|NA
CASSFGVWGETQYF
TGTGCCAGCAGCTTTGGTGTATGGGGAGAGACCCAGTACTTC
>NA|TRBJ2-7|TRBV19|NA
CASPPGPIYEQYF
TGTGCCAGCCCTCCAGGGCCGATCTACGAGCAGTACTTC
>TRBD2|TRBJ2-5|TRBV7-2|few
CASSLGGLAEQETQYF
TGTGCCAGCAGCTTAGGCGGACTAGCGGAGCAAGAGACCCAGTACTTC
>NA|TRBJ2-1|TRBV9|NA
CASSVDGLGSYNEQFF
TGTGCCAGCAGCGTAGACGGACTCGGATCCTACAATGAGCAGTTCTTC
>TRBD1|TRBJ2-5|TRBV7-2|NA
CASSLALQGVPETQYF
TGTGCCAGCAGCTTAGCCCTACAGGGGGTCCCAGAGACCCAGTACTTC
>TRBD2|TRBJ2-7|TRBV9|NA
CASSETSGDNEQYF
TGTGCCAGCAGCGAGACTAGCGGAGACAACGAGCAGTACTTC
>NA|TRBJ1-2|TRBV5-1|NA
CASSPGAAPILNYGYTF
TGCGCCAGCAGCCCTGGGGCCGCCCCAATCCTTAACTATGGCTACACCTTC
>TRBD1|TRBJ2-7|TRBV28|NA
CASVRTGPTYEQYF
TGTGCCAGCGTGAGGACAGGGCCTACCTACGAGCAGTACTTC
>NA|TRBJ1-2|TRBV9|many
CASSVATTANYGYTF
TGTGCCAGCAGCGTAGCTACAACCGCGAACTATGGCTACACCTTC
>NA|TRBJ1-6|TRBV7-8|many
CASSLGVIATNNSPLHF
TGTGCCAGCAGCTTGGGCGTAATAGCGACAAATAATTCACCCCTCCACTTT
>NA|TRBJ1-6|TRBV5-5|NA
CASSFRDGNNSPLHF
TGTGCCAGCAGCTTCCGGGACGGTAATAATTCACCCCTCCACTTT
>NA|TRBJ2-6|TRBV10-3|few
CASSELGTGANVLTF
TGTGCCAGCAGTGAGTTGGGGACTGGGGCCAACGTCCTGACTTTC